Given below is one T cell receptor beta chain in context. These data originate in a study of control samples from healthy donors and cancer patients. The CDR3 is 15 amino acids. V lost 1 base to trimming and J lost 0 bases, with 9 bases between them. CDR1 and CDR2 from the germline V gene are SGHDT and YYEEEE. Clones were read by immunoSEQ multiplex PCR, and TCRdb kept only the in-frame ones, dropping some. The sample carries 80,000 to 100,000 clones, around 88% recorded once. The chain links TRBV5-6 to TRBJ2-3; D possibly corresponds to TRBD2 (5 bases). The sequenced sample consisted of blood. This receptor was taken from a young man in good health. The CDR3 nucleotides read TGTGCCAGCAGCTTGAGGGAGTTAAGCACAGATACGCAGTATTTT. Translation gives CASSLRELSTDTQYF.